The rows below give T cell receptor beta chains drawn from one sample of a study of blood T cell repertoires in COVID-19. The method was immunoSEQ multiplex PCR; TCRdb's version includes in-frame clones alone and lacks a portion of them. The sample contains 150,000 or so clones, approximately 90% of which appear only once. The sequencing sample was made of peripheral blood. Receptors were obtained from a man aged 18 to 30 with acute or convalescent COVID-19. Each CDR3 is given with its conserved first and last residue. A D gene is named only where the DNA matches it firmly. The size entry is marked missing in some rows and otherwise reads once, few, many or a size class.

V	D	J	size	CDR3	DNA
TRBV5-6	TRBD1	TRBJ2-5	NA	CASSPRGTGAVQETQYF	TGTGCCAGCAGCCCCCGGGGGACAGGGGCGGTCCAAGAGACCCAGTACTTC
TRBV6-5	NA	TRBJ2-2	once	CASSQDSLRGELFF	TGTGCCAGCAGCCAGGACTCCCTACGGGGGGAGCTGTTTTTT
TRBV3-1/TRBV3-2	NA	TRBJ1-5	few	CASSQFRQNGPQHF	TGTGCCAGCAGCCAATTTCGACAGAATGGGCCCCAGCATTTT
TRBV5-1	TRBD1	TRBJ2-3	once	CASKAGLTGATDTQYF	TGCGCCAGCAAAGCAGGCCTGACAGGGGCCACAGATACGCAGTATTTT
TRBV19	NA	TRBJ1-1	NA	CASRISGVTEAFF	TGTGCCAGTAGGATATCAGGGGTGACTGAAGCTTTCTTT
TRBV6-5	NA	TRBJ2-1	NA	CAARRGPNEQFF	TGTGCCGCTAGGCGAGGGCCCAATGAGCAGTTCTTC
TRBV7-9	NA	TRBJ2-1	NA	CASSSLVLATDEQFF	TGTGCCAGCAGCTCACTCGTTCTAGCGACCGATGAGCAGTTCTTC
TRBV27	TRBD2	TRBJ2-1	NA	CASSFPGREQFF	TGTGCCAGCAGTTTTCCCGGGAGGGAGCAGTTCTTC
TRBV5-1	NA	TRBJ1-2	NA	CASSLAGRVSGGYTF	TGCGCCAGCAGCTTGGCCGGGCGGGTTAGTGGCGGCTACACCTTC
TRBV2	NA	TRBJ2-2	NA	CASSRDSNTGELFF	TGTGCCAGCAGTCGGGATTCAAACACCGGGGAGCTGTTTTTT
TRBV5-1	NA	TRBJ2-1	NA	CASSLSRRGTYNEQFF	TGCGCCAGCAGCTTGTCTCGCAGGGGGACTTACAATGAGCAGTTCTTC